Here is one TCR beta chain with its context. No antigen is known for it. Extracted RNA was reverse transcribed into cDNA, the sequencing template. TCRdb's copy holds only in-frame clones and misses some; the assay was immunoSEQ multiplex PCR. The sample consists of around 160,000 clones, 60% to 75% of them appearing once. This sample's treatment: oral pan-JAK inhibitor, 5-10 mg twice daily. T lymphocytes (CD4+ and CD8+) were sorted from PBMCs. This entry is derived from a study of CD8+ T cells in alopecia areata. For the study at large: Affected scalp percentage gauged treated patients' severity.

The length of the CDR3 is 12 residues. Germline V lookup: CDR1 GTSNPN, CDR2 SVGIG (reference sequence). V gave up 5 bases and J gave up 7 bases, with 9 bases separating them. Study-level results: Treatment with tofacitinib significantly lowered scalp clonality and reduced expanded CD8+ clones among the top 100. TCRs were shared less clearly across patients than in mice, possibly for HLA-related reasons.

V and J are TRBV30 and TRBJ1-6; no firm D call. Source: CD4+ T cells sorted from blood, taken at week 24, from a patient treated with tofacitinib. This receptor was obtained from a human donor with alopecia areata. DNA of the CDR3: TGTGCCTGGTGCAGGCTGAATTCACCCCTCCACTTT. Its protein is CAWCRLNSPLHF.